The 4 T cell receptor beta chains presented below share a single source sample, sequenced in a study of T cell repertoires in ileal Crohn's disease. Time point noted: proximal margin of the surgical specimen (macroscopically non-inflamed). Profiling relied on immunoSEQ multiplex PCR, and the TCRdb table lists in-frame clones only, not all of them. The data hold thousands of clones, with around 80% observed a single time. The sequenced material came from ileal tissue. These receptors were taken from an adult with Crohn's disease.

The chain links TRBV7-9 to TRBJ2-1, with D perhaps matching TRBD1 (5 bases). Trimming left V 7 bases short and J 6 bases short, with 10 bases between. CDR1 and CDR2 (germline): SEHNR, FQNEAQ (reference sequence). CDR3 length: 12 amino acids. CDR3 residues: CASKGNTNEQFF. Here the CDR3 DNA reads TGTGCCAGCAAGGGGAACACCAATGAGCAGTTCTTC.

V gene TRBV15 combines with J gene TRBJ1-2; D is undetermined. The ends were cut back, 3 bases at V and 3 bases at J, with 14 bases in the middle. CDR3 length: 15 amino acids. CDR1 is LNHNV, CDR2 YYDKDF, per germline (reference sequence). CDR3 sequence: CATSRRVLWDYGYTF. The CDR3 region has the DNA TGTGCCACCAGCAGGCGGGTCCTGTGGGACTATGGCTACACCTTC. The full variable domain, completed using reference TRBV15 and TRBJ1-2, is DAMVIQNPRYQVTQFGKPVTLSCSQTLNHNVMYWYQQKSSQAPKLLFHYYDKDFNNEADTPDNFQSRRPNTSFCFLDIRSPGLGDTAMYLCATSRRVLWDYGYTFGSGTRLTVV.

V is TRBV19 and J is TRBJ1-5; 7 bases line up with TRBD1. From germline, CDR1 is LNHDA and CDR2 SQIVND (reference sequence). Trimming cost V 10 bases and J 6 bases; bases outside gene matches: 15. The CDR3 is 15 residues long. The CDR3 here is CATLEEGALTQPQHF. The CDR3 bases are TGTGCCACCCTGGAGGAGGGGGCGCTGACTCAGCCCCAGCATTTT.

This clone was seen just once. The chain employs TRBV9 and TRBJ2-2; D might be TRBD2 (6 bases). The CDR3 is 15 amino acids. Trimming left V 3 bases short and J 5 bases short, with 14 bases between. CDR1 is SGDLS, CDR2 YYNGEE, per germline. DNA for the CDR3: TGTGCCAGCAGCGCGAGGGGAGGAGAAACCGGGGAGCTGTTTTTT. Amino acids: CASSARGGETGELFF.